Following are 20 T cell receptor beta chains from one sample sequenced in a study of neurological immune-mediated disorders. Each CDR3 protein gets one entry after TCRdb re-called the 5' RACE reads with MiXCR. Of under 50,000 distinct CDR3 sequences in the sample, around 10% were seen once. The sample comprised CD4+ T cells from blood. The receptors were sampled from a woman under 40 with HTLV-1-associated myelopathy (HAM/TSP).

This clonotype came up many times. J is TRBJ1-4 and V is TRBV7-2, with a weak D call TRBD1 (5 bases). Per the germline V gene, CDR1 is SGHTA and CDR2 is FQGNSA. The CDR3 loop spans 15 amino acids. The V gene lost 2 bases and the J gene lost 3 bases, with 10 bases spanning the gap. The CDR3 region is CASSLMGGPNEKLFF. In DNA form, the CDR3 reads TGTGCCAGCAGCTTAATGGGGGGACCTAATGAAAAACTGTTTTTT.

This clonotype was recorded many times. The chain links TRBV12-3 or TRBV12-4 to TRBJ2-3; D not certain. V lost 8 bases and J lost 2, with 17 bases in between. The CDR3 has 15 amino acids. The CDR3 spells CASPPPAGNTDTQYF. The CDR3 DNA is TGTGCCAGCCCCCCCCCTGCCGGCAACACAGATACGCAGTATTTT.

This clonotype was counted ten times or more. This chain joins TRBV5-5 and TRBJ1-1; D unclear. The CDR3 is 16 residues long. Per germline, CDR1 SGHKS and CDR2 YYEKEE (reference sequence). The V end lost 3 bases, the J end lost 5 bases, and 20 bases lay between the germline ends. The CDR3, as DNA: TGTGCCAGCAGCTCCGTCAGCACGAGATATAAAACTGAAGCTTTCTTT. Translated: CASSSVSTRYKTEAFF.

This clonotype was counted many times. The chain uses TRBV5-1 and TRBJ1-1; D gene ambiguous. The CDR3 has 14 residues. Trimming shortened V by 4 bases and J by 1 base, and 11 bases separated the two germline ends. Looked up from germline, CDR1 is SGHRS and CDR2 is YFSETQ. The CDR3 DNA follows: TGCGCCAGCAGCGAAAGACCACAGAACACTGAAGCTTTCTTT. Protein: CASSERPQNTEAFF.

This clonotype was seen at least ten times. The chain is built from TRBV18 and TRBJ2-1; D call uncertain. CDR3 length: 12 residues. V gave up 1 base and J gave up 6 bases, with 4 bases separating them. The germline gives CDR1 KGHSH, CDR2 LQKENI. CDR3 in DNA: TGTGCCAGCTCACCACTAGGCAATGAGCAGTTCTTC. Protein product: CASSPLGNEQFF.

This clonotype was counted at least ten times. The chain links TRBV12-3 or TRBV12-4 to TRBJ1-2; 9 nucleotides line up with TRBD1. The V segment lost 6 bases and the J segment 4 bases; nucleotides outside the gene matches: 6. CDR3 length: 14 residues. This CDR3 reads CASSGQGIFYGYTF. CDR3 in DNA: TGTGCCAGCAGCGGACAGGGGATTTTCTATGGCTACACCTTC.

In its sample, this clonotype was seen many times. The chain links TRBV7-2 to TRBJ2-3; D perhaps matches TRBD2 (5 bases). From germline, CDR1 is SGHTA and CDR2 FQGNSA. CDR3 length equals 16 residues. The V end lost 5 bases, the J end lost 0 bases, and 15 bases lay between the germline ends. The CDR3 nucleotides are TGTGCCAGCAGCCCCCGGGCTAGCCCTAGCACAGATACGCAGTATTTT. It translates to CASSPRASPSTDTQYF.

This clonotype has ten or more counts. This chain uses TRBV6-6 with TRBJ1-5; 7 bases are shared with TRBD1. With V trimmed by 4 bases and J by 0 bases, 12 bases remained unmatched. Germline V gene lookup returns CDR1 MNHNY and CDR2 SVGAGI (reference sequence). CDR3 length: 18 amino acids. The CDR3 sequence: CASSFPPTGSNSNQPQHF. The CDR3 DNA sequence: TGTGCCAGCAGTTTCCCCCCGACAGGGAGCAATAGCAATCAGCCCCAGCATTTT.

In this sample, this clonotype turned up many times. The rearrangement uses TRBV20-1 and TRBJ1-6; 7 bases line up with TRBD1. The J segment lost 7 bases and the V segment lost 0 bases, leaving 12 bases of the junction unmatched. The CDR3 extends over 17 amino acids. The germline gives CDR1 DFQATT, CDR2 SNEGSKA (reference sequence). The CDR3 bases are TGCAGTGCTAGAGATCGGGCCACAGGGGCTTGGAATTCACCCCTCCACTTT. This gives the protein CSARDRATGAWNSPLHF.

Ten or more counts support this clonotype. For the CDR3, the DNA is TGCAGCGTTAGGGCCTCAGGGCTGAACACTGAAGCTTTCTTT. It specifies CSVRASGLNTEAFF. The rearrangement uses TRBV29-1 and TRBJ1-1, with D possibly TRBD1 on 5 matching bases. This CDR3 is built from 14 residues. The germline CDR1 and CDR2 sequences are SQVTM and ANQGSEA. V lost 5 bases and J lost 0, with 13 bases in between. The entire variable domain, with the rest obtained from reference TRBV29-1 and TRBJ1-1, is as follows: SAVISQKPSRDICQRGTSLTIQCQVDSQVTMMFWYRQQPGQSLTLIATANQGSEATYESGFVIDKFPISRPNLTFSTLTVSNMSPEDSSIYLCSVRASGLNTEAFFGQGTRLTVV.

This clonotype was seen many times. The chain carries TRBV12-3 or TRBV12-4 and TRBJ2-2; 7 positions agree with TRBD2. The J segment lost 5 bases and the V segment lost 6 bases, leaving 9 bases of the junction unmatched. This CDR3 region has 15 residues. CDR3 residues: CASSPWGGGTGELFF. In nucleotides, the CDR3 is TGTGCCAGCAGCCCGTGGGGGGGAGGAACCGGGGAGCTGTTTTTT.

The chain has TRBV5-1 and TRBJ2-5; TRBD2 might be the D (5 bases). Trimming stripped 5 bases from V and 0 bases from J, with 8 bases between. CDR1 is SGHRS and CDR2 is YFSETQ in the germline V gene. The CDR3 loop spans 13 amino acids. The DNA for the CDR3 is TGCGCCAGCAGTCGGGGTTACCAAGAGACCCAGTACTTC. Translated: CASSRGYQETQYF.

In its sample, this clonotype was seen many times. The chain is built from TRBV4-2 and TRBJ2-1; TRBD2 matches at 12 bases. Germline V gene data show CDR1 as LGHNA and CDR2 as YNFKEQ. Losses at the gene ends were 0 bases for V and 10 bases for J; bases not matched to a gene: 7. This CDR3 spans 16 amino acids. The CDR3 sequence is CASSQEVLAGGPEQFF. Here the CDR3 DNA reads TGTGCCAGCAGCCAAGAGGTCCTAGCGGGGGGGCCAGAGCAGTTCTTC.

In this sample, this clonotype turned up many times. The V gene is TRBV11-2, the J gene TRBJ2-7; TRBD2 agrees at 11 bases. J gave up 3 bases and V 1 base, and 2 bases lay outside the gene matches. Germline CDR1 is SGHAT and CDR2 is FQNNGV. The CDR3 is 15 residues long. CDR3 in amino acids: CASSLATSGNYEQYF. Here the CDR3 DNA reads TGTGCCAGCAGCTTAGCGACTAGCGGGAACTACGAGCAGTACTTC.

In its sample, this clonotype was seen many times. The chain uses TRBV29-1 and TRBJ2-3, with a tentative D call TRBD1 (6 bases). The CDR3 is 12 amino acids. Germline V CDR1 and CDR2: SQVTM, ANQGSEA. Trimming took off 2 bases at V and 7 bases at J, with 10 bases between the two ends. The CDR3 region has the DNA TGCAGCGTTGAATTGGGGGCTCATACGCAGTATTTT. It is translated as CSVELGAHTQYF.

This clonotype was detected ten times or more. The V and J genes are TRBV11-2 and TRBJ2-1; D not resolved. The V gene's germline CDR1 is SGHAT and CDR2 FQNNGV. The CDR3 is 15 residues long. V lost 2 bases and J lost 4, with 12 bases in between. CDR3 protein: CASSLNPVSYNEQFF. The CDR3, as DNA: TGTGCCAGCAGCTTAAATCCAGTCTCTTACAATGAGCAGTTCTTC.

This clonotype was counted at least ten times. V usage is TRBV20-1 and J usage is TRBJ1-2; TRBD1 aligns across 8 bases. Unmatched junction bases numbered 9, after V lost 1 base and J lost 5 bases. The length of the CDR3 is 15 residues. Looked up from germline, CDR1 is DFQATT and CDR2 is SNEGSKA (reference sequence). The CDR3 here is CSARVPGTGGYGYTF. The CDR3, as DNA: TGCAGTGCTAGAGTTCCCGGGACAGGAGGTTATGGCTACACCTTC.

As to this clonotype: The conserved closing phenylalanine or tryptophan is absent in this CDR3, likely reflecting a read error. The gene calls are TRBV7-3 and TRBJ2-3; 7 bases map to TRBD2. CDR3 length: 17 amino acids. Germline trimming cut 1 base from V and 2 bases from J; bases unmatched to any gene: 9. Germline CDR1 and CDR2: SGHTA and FQGTGA. CDR3 region: CASSLKKEGRVTDTQYL. The CDR3 coding sequence is TGTGCCAGCAGCTTAAAGAAGGAGGGGAGGGTCACAGATACGCAGTATCTT.

This clonotype was seen at least ten times. V and J are TRBV10-3 and TRBJ2-3, with D unresolved. CDR3 size: 12 residues. V lost 6 bases and J 6 bases, leaving 10 bases between the germline ends. Germline loops: CDR1 ENHRY, CDR2 SYGVKD. For the CDR3, the DNA is TGTGCCATCAGCGTCGTTCCGGATACGCAGTATTTT. It is translated as CAISVVPDTQYF.

Worth noting for this clonotype: An end of the junction does not agree with germline; a read error may underlie this. V usage is TRBV3-1 and J usage is TRBJ1-5; TRBD1 aligns across 7 bases. CDR1 is LGHDT and CDR2 is YNNKEL in the germline V gene (reference sequence). This CDR3 is built from 16 residues. CDR3 loop: CVSSQGGQFSNQTQHF. The CDR3 bases are TGTGTCAGCAGCCAAGGGGGACAGTTTAGCAATCAGACCCAGCATTTT.